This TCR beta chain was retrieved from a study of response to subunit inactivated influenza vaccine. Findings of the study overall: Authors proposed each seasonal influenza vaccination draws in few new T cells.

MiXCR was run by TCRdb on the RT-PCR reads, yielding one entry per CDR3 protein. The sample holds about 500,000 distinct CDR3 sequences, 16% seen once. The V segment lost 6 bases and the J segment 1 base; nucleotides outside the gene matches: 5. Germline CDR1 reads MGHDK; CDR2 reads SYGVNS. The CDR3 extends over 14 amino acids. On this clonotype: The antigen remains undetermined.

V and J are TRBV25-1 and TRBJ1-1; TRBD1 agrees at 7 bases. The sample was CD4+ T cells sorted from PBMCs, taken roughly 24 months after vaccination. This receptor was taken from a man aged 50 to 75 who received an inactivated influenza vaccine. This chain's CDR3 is CASRQTGQNTEAFF. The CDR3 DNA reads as TGTGCCAGCAGGCAGACAGGGCAGAACACTGAAGCTTTCTTT.